The 18 T cell receptor beta chains below all came from one sample that was sequenced in a study of shared clonotypes between healthy human individuals. Assay: immunoSEQ multiplex PCR; the TCRdb copy retains only in-frame clones and omits some. This repertoire shows 740,000 or so clones, around four fifths found once; its top ten account for around 1.8%. Sequencing used memory CD4+ T cells sorted from blood. As for subset: CD45RA-negative fraction. All receptors derive from a woman under 40 in good health.

The chain has TRBV28 and TRBJ2-2, with TRBD2 identical over 11 bases. Germline CDR1 reads MDHEN; CDR2 reads SYDVKM. CDR3 size: 19 residues. V was clipped by 1 base and J by 2 bases; unmatched bases: 9. This CDR3 is CASSLSPLAGGPNTGELFF. The CDR3, as DNA: TGTGCCAGCAGTTTATCCCCCTTAGCGGGAGGGCCCAACACCGGGGAGCTGTTTTTT.

The rearrangement joins TRBV7-9 to TRBJ1-5; weak D call: TRBD1 (6 bases). The V gene's germline CDR1 is SEHNR and CDR2 FQNEAQ (reference sequence). V lost 5 bases to trimming and J lost 5 bases, with 16 bases between them. This CDR3 contains 15 residues. The CDR3 sequence: CASSPTDSNDQPQHF. The CDR3, as DNA: TGTGCCAGCAGCCCGACGGACAGTAATGATCAGCCCCAGCATTTT.

The V call is TRBV6-1, the J call TRBJ1-4; D gene unclear. Trimming cost V 1 base and J 6 bases, with 9 bases left between them. The germline V gene has CDR1 MNHNS and CDR2 SASEGT. The CDR3 extends over 14 amino acids. The DNA of the CDR3 is TGTGCCAGCAGTGAAGTTGGCGGGGATGAAAAACTGTTTTTT. Translation gives CASSEVGGDEKLFF.

The J gene is TRBJ2-6, the V gene TRBV9; D gene unclear. The V end was cut by 2 bases, the J end by 2 bases, with 14 bases between. The CDR3 extends over 17 amino acids. CDR1 is SGDLS, CDR2 YYNGEE, per germline. Written as DNA, the CDR3 is TGTGCCAGCAGCGTCGACTCTCGTAGGACTGGGGCCAACGTCCTGACTTTC. It yields the protein CASSVDSRRTGANVLTF. The variable domain in full, completed from reference TRBV9 and TRBJ2-6, reads DSGVTQTPKHLITATGQRVTLRCSPRSGDLSVYWYQQSLDQGLQFLIQYYNGEERAKGNILERFSAQQFPDLHSELNLSSLELGDSALYFCASSVDSRRTGANVLTFGAGSRLTVL.

This clone was observed a handful of times. The V call is TRBV7-2, the J call TRBJ1-1, with 7 bases that match TRBD1. CDR3 length: 13 residues. J lost 3 bases, V lost 9 bases, and 7 bases had no gene match. Per germline, CDR1 SGHTA and CDR2 FQGNSA. The CDR3 loop is CASNRQGYTEAFF. In DNA, the CDR3 is TGTGCCAGTAACCGACAGGGTTACACTGAAGCTTTCTTT.

Ten or more counts support this clone. The rearrangement uses TRBV30 and TRBJ2-4; 10 positions match TRBD2. This CDR3 is 14 amino acids long. V shed 7 bases, J shed 5 bases, and the junction held 8 bases outside the gene matches. Germline-derived CDR1 and CDR2 are GTSNPN and SVGIG (reference sequence). In DNA form, the CDR3 reads TGTGCCTCTATGAGCGGGAGGGCCCAAAACATTCAGTACTTC. Amino acids: CASMSGRAQNIQYF.

V is TRBV7-5 and J is TRBJ2-3. TRBV7-5 counts as a pseudogene. CDR3 length: 15 residues. The CDR3 DNA is TGTGTCAGAAGCTTATGGACCAATTTTGCAGATACGCAGTATTTT. This translates into CVRSLWTNFADTQYF.

The table lists this clone with a few counts. The sample holds other DNA sequences that translate to the same CDR3. This rearrangement joins TRBV2 to TRBJ1-5; D may be TRBD1 (5 bases). Trimming shortened V by 4 bases and J by 4 bases, and 8 bases separated the two germline ends. Germline lookup yields CDR1 SNHLY and CDR2 FYNNEI. CDR3 length equals 13 residues. DNA of the CDR3: TGTGCCAGCAGTGGACAGCTTAATCAGCCCCAGCATTTT. This gives the protein CASSGQLNQPQHF.

The chain couples TRBV11-2 to TRBJ2-1, with no clear D. V lost 4 bases, J lost 9 bases, and 19 bases lay in between. Germline V CDR1 and CDR2: SGHAT, FQNNGV. The CDR3 is 15 residues long. The CDR3 DNA sequence: TGTGCCAGCAGCTCACAGCTAGGCTTCGCGGCTGAGCAGTTCTTC. Its protein product is CASSSQLGFAAEQFF.

V and J are TRBV6-6 and TRBJ2-7; 8 nucleotides line up with TRBD1. The V gene end was trimmed by 6 bases and the J gene end by 5 bases; junction bases not matched to a gene: 12. Germline V gene lookup returns CDR1 MNHNY and CDR2 SVGAGI (reference sequence). The CDR3 is 15 amino acids. The CDR3, as DNA: TGTGCCAGCAGGATAAGAGACAGGGGCGCCCACGAGCAGTACTTC. It codes for CASRIRDRGAHEQYF.

Details on this clone: In the same sample, other DNA sequences code for this CDR3. The chain uses TRBV28 and TRBJ2-3; 7 nucleotides match TRBD1. The J segment lost 0 bases and the V segment lost 6 bases, leaving 3 bases of the junction unmatched. The germline gives CDR1 MDHEN, CDR2 SYDVKM. The CDR3 covers 14 residues. CDR3 nucleotide sequence: TGTGCCAGCAGCAGGGGGTTAAGCACAGATACGCAGTATTTT. Translating it yields CASSRGLSTDTQYF. Combining the CDR3 with reference TRBV28 and TRBJ2-3 gives the whole variable domain DVKVTQSSRYLVKRTGEKVFLECVQDMDHENMFWYRQDPGLGLRLIYFSYDVKMKEKGDIPEGYSVSREKKERFSLILESASTNQTSMYLCASSRGLSTDTQYFGPGTRLTVL.

This chain links TRBV19 with TRBJ1-2, with a possible D match to TRBD1 (6 bases). Trimming cost V 5 bases and J 3 bases, with 16 bases left between them. The CDR3 consists of 15 residues. Germline CDR1 and CDR2: LNHDA and SQIVND (reference sequence). CDR3 region: CASSQEGGSDYGYTF. CDR3 nucleotides: TGTGCCAGTAGTCAAGAAGGGGGGAGTGACTATGGCTACACCTTC.

The chain combines TRBV19 with TRBJ2-3; 10 bases match TRBD2. Germline CDR1 reads LNHDA; CDR2 reads SQIVND (reference sequence). J was trimmed by 0 bases and V by 10 bases; bases with no gene match: 1. This CDR3 spans 13 amino acids. Written as DNA, the CDR3 is TGTGCCACTAGCGGGAGTAGCACAGATACGCAGTATTTT. Its protein product is CATSGSSTDTQYF.

This clone has just a few counts. V usage is TRBV10-2 and J usage is TRBJ2-5; 7 nucleotides align to TRBD1. J lost 5 bases, V lost 6 bases, and 12 bases had no gene match. The CDR3 runs 15 residues. Germline CDR1 WSHSY, CDR2 SAAADI. CDR3 sequence (DNA): TGCGCCAGCAGCGACACAGGGGTTTCTTCGGAGACCCAGTACTTC. Encoded protein: CASSDTGVSSETQYF.

V and J are TRBV6-1 and TRBJ1-4; tentative D call: TRBD1 (5 bases). Trimming removed 4 bases at V and 8 bases at J, with 11 bases between. This CDR3 spans 13 amino acids. Germline lookup yields CDR1 MNHNS and CDR2 SASEGT. The CDR3, as DNA: TGTGCCAGCAGTGCCAGGGCGCGGGAAAAACTGTTTTTT. Amino acids: CASSARAREKLFF.

This chain uses TRBV30 with TRBJ2-7, with D possibly being TRBD1 (6 bases). Looked up from germline, CDR1 is GTSNPN and CDR2 is SVGIG (reference sequence). This CDR3 is 14 amino acids long. Between the trimmed V and J ends, which lost 1 base and 2 bases, there was a span of 12 bases. The CDR3 reads CAWSGQVGAYEQYF. In DNA form, the CDR3 reads TGTGCCTGGAGTGGACAGGTTGGGGCCTACGAGCAGTACTTC. Full variable domain (rest looked up from reference TRBV30 and TRBJ2-7): SQTIHQWPATLVQPVGSPLSLECTVEGTSNPNLYWYRQAAGRGLQLLFYSVGIGQISSEVPQNLSASRPQDRQFILSSKKLLLSDSGFYLCAWSGQVGAYEQYFGPGTRLTVT.

This chain connects TRBV4-1 to TRBJ2-1; tentatively, D is TRBD1 (6 bases). The CDR3 length is 17 residues. Per germline, CDR1 MGHRA and CDR2 YSYEKL. Deletions cut 1 base from V and 6 bases from J, with 19 bases between. CDR3 sequence: CASSQVLGSGVSNEQFF. The CDR3 DNA follows: TGCGCCAGCAGCCAAGTTCTGGGGTCAGGGGTAAGCAATGAGCAGTTCTTC.

This chain connects TRBV6-1 to TRBJ1-2; TRBD1 aligns across 7 bases. Germline loops: CDR1 MNHNS, CDR2 SASEGT. The CDR3 spans 12 residues. The junction had 11 bases not matched to a gene; V was cut back by 10 bases and J by 9 bases. The CDR3 nucleotides are TGTGCCACCTGGGGGGACAGATGGAGCTACACCTTC. Encoded protein: CATWGDRWSYTF.